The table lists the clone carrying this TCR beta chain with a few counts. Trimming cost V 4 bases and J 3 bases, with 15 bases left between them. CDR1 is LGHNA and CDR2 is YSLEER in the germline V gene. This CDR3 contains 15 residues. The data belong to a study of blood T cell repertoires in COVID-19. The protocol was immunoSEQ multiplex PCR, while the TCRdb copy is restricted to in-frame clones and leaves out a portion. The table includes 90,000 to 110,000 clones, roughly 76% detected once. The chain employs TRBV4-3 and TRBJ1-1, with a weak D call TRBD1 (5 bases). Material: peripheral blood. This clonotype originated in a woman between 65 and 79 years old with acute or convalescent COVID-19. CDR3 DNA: TGCGCCAGCAGCCTTTTCCCGGGCAGGGACACTGAAGCTTTCTTT. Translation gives CASSLFPGRDTEAFF.